This T cell receptor beta chain is drawn from a study of cytomegalovirus exposure and HLA in healthy donors. This CDR3 comprises 14 residues. V was shortened by 0 bases and J by 4 bases, with 7 bases between the two germline ends. Looked up from germline, CDR1 is SGHRS and CDR2 is YFSETQ. As regards this clone: Antigen specificity is unknown.

Donors likely had unrecorded immune exposures despite being nominally healthy when sampled. Primers: 60 Vbeta forward and 13 Jbeta reverse. Generated by immunoSEQ multiplex PCR, the TCRdb table keeps only in-frame clones and is missing some. The sample holds 250,000 to 350,000 clones, about 80% seen once. Broader study findings: The classifier, whose performance was assessed in both the original and validation cohorts, reportedly diagnosed cytomegalovirus status with high specificity and sensitivity. One variant, a missense change in DCLRE1C, was linked in a later analysis to TCR beta V- and J-gene trimming. In vitro checks showed that a few CMV-associated chains really do target CMV antigens.

The TCR originated in a girl aged 2 to 10 in good health and CMV-seronegative. Sequenced material: PBMCs. V usage is TRBV5-1 and J usage is TRBJ2-2; D remains ambiguous. The CDR3 loop is CASSLVAITGELFF. CDR3 nucleotides: TGCGCCAGCAGCTTGGTAGCTATCACCGGGGAGCTGTTTTTT.